The 23 T cell receptor beta chains presented below share a single source sample, sequenced in a study of shared clonotypes between healthy human individuals. The protocol was immunoSEQ multiplex PCR, while the TCRdb copy is restricted to in-frame clones and leaves out a portion. The sample records around 1.9 million clones, under 95% being singletons. CD8 cells regarded as naive lacked CD45RO, were positively chosen for CCR7, and omitted terminally differentiated effector memory CD45RA+ cells. Material for sequencing was naive CD8+ T cells from PBMCs. The origin of the receptors is a man between 18 and 29 years old in good health. Some clones in this sample may be carry-over from other donors' samples.

The chain carries TRBV7-3 and TRBJ2-7; 7 positions agree with TRBD2. Germline CDR1 reads SGHTA; CDR2 reads FQGTGA. The junction had 7 bases not matched to a gene; V was cut back by 1 base and J by 4 bases. The CDR3 has 15 residues. This chain's CDR3 is CASSLIASGEYEQYF. Written as DNA, the CDR3 is TGTGCCAGCAGCTTAATAGCTAGCGGAGAGTACGAGCAGTACTTC.

Notes on this clone: The sample has other DNA sequences that encode this CDR3 too. J is TRBJ2-7 and V is TRBV28; D unclear. V was shortened by 3 bases and J by 0 bases, with 6 bases between the two germline ends. Germline V gives CDR1 MDHEN, CDR2 SYDVKM. The CDR3 has 13 residues. CDR3 loop: CASSLGFSYEQYF. The CDR3 DNA reads TGTGCCAGCAGTTTGGGATTCTCCTACGAGCAGTACTTC. The full variable domain, its missing parts supplied by reference TRBV28 and TRBJ2-7, is DVKVTQSSRYLVKRTGEKVFLECVQDMDHENMFWYRQDPGLGLRLIYFSYDVKMKEKGDIPEGYSVSREKKERFSLILESASTNQTSMYLCASSLGFSYEQYFGPGTRLTVT.

J is TRBJ1-1 and V is TRBV13; 9 nucleotides line up with TRBD1. The J segment lost 1 base and the V segment lost 5 bases, leaving 5 bases of the junction unmatched. CDR3 size: 15 residues. The germline V gene encodes CDR1 PRHDT and CDR2 FYEKMQ (reference sequence). CDR3 DNA: TGTGCCAGCAGCCCGAGGACAGGGGCGAACACTGAAGCTTTCTTT. Protein sequence: CASSPRTGANTEAFF.

V and J are TRBV7-6 and TRBJ1-3, with D hard to call. Germline lookup yields CDR1 SGHVS and CDR2 FNYEAQ. V was shortened by 4 bases and J by 3 bases, with 13 bases between the two germline ends. This CDR3 contains 15 residues. This chain's CDR3 is CASSSGNGVGNTIYF. CDR3 DNA: TGTGCCAGCAGCTCCGGAAATGGGGTTGGAAACACCATATATTTT.

The J gene is TRBJ2-5, the V gene TRBV25-1; a possible D gene is TRBD1 (5 bases). The ends were cut back, 1 base at V and 5 bases at J, with 14 bases in the middle. Germline V gene data show CDR1 as MGHDK and CDR2 as SYGVNS. The CDR3 extends over 15 amino acids. The CDR3 nucleotides are TGTGCCAGCAGTGAATCAGGGTTAGCAGGCGAGACCCAGTACTTC. It translates to CASSESGLAGETQYF.

The chain uses TRBV11-2 and TRBJ1-4, with TRBD1 identical over 7 bases. There are 17 residues in the CDR3. V was pared by 5 bases and J by 1 base, with 10 bases of the junction left unmatched. Germline CDR1 reads SGHAT; CDR2 reads FQNNGV. The CDR3 protein is CASSPRGPWQTNEKLFF. CDR3 DNA: TGTGCCAGCAGCCCGAGGGGGCCCTGGCAAACTAATGAAAAACTGTTTTTT.

The chain has TRBV6-1 and TRBJ2-5; possibly TRBD1 or TRBD2 for D (5 bases each). Trimming removed 5 bases from V and 5 bases from J, with 18 bases in between. CDR3 length equals 15 residues. From germline, CDR1 is MNHNS and CDR2 SASEGT. This CDR3 is CASSPPVRGRETQYF. CDR3 nucleotide sequence: TGTGCCAGCAGTCCCCCCGTGAGGGGCAGGGAGACCCAGTACTTC.

This clone was seen a single time. The V call is TRBV11-2, the J call TRBJ2-1; TRBD1 matches 10 bases. This CDR3 contains 15 residues. The germline CDR1 and CDR2 sequences are SGHAT and FQNNGV. Losses at the gene ends were 5 bases for V and 3 bases for J; bases not matched to a gene: 4. This CDR3 is CASSGTGAFYNEQFF. The CDR3 DNA follows: TGTGCCAGCAGCGGGACAGGGGCCTTCTACAATGAGCAGTTCTTC.

The gene calls are TRBV7-8 and TRBJ2-7; D is possibly TRBD2 (5 bases). CDR3 size: 14 residues. Trimming took off 5 bases at V and 3 bases at J, with 14 bases between the two ends. Looked up from germline, CDR1 is SGHVS and CDR2 is FQNEAQ. The CDR3 nucleotides are TGTGCCAGCAGCGCCTACCTCCGGGACTACGAGCAGTACTTC. Amino acids: CASSAYLRDYEQYF.

As concerns this clone: This CDR3 is also generated by other DNA sequences in the sample. The J gene is TRBJ2-2, the V gene TRBV5-1; 14 nucleotides agree with TRBD2. Per germline, CDR1 SGHRS and CDR2 YFSETQ. Unmatched junction bases numbered 3, after V lost 3 bases and J lost 5 bases. This CDR3 has 16 amino acids. The CDR3 protein is CASSWGLAGVTGELFF. CDR3 in DNA: TGCGCCAGCAGCTGGGGACTAGCGGGAGTGACCGGGGAGCTGTTTTTT. Full variable domain (outside the CDR3, taken from reference TRBV5-1 and TRBJ2-2): KAGVTQTPRYLIKTRGQQVTLSCSPISGHRSVSWYQQTPGQGLQFLFEYFSETQRNKGNFPGRFSGRQFSNSRSEMNVSTLELGDSALYLCASSWGLAGVTGELFFGEGSRLTVL.

The chain links TRBV15 to TRBJ1-5, with D tentatively TRBD1 (5 bases). This CDR3 contains 15 residues. CDR1 is LNHNV, CDR2 YYDKDF, per germline (reference sequence). The ends were cut back, 2 bases at V and 8 bases at J, with 16 bases in the middle. The CDR3 is CATSRLGGQGEPQHF. The CDR3 bases are TGTGCCACCAGCAGACTCGGAGGTCAGGGAGAGCCCCAGCATTTT.

V and J are TRBV30 and TRBJ2-2; the match to TRBD1 covers 7 bases. The CDR3 length is 16 residues. Germline trimming cut 0 bases from V and 1 base from J; bases unmatched to any gene: 5. Germline CDR1 GTSNPN, CDR2 SVGIG (reference sequence). As DNA, the CDR3 is TGTGCCTGGAGTGTGCCGGGACAGAGGAACACCGGGGAGCTGTTTTTT. This codes for CAWSVPGQRNTGELFF.

V gene TRBV28 combines with J gene TRBJ2-5; D gene unclear. CDR1 and CDR2 (germline): MDHEN, SYDVKM. The CDR3 totals 13 residues. V was pared by 5 bases and J by 7 bases, with 14 bases between. The CDR3 loop reads CASSTKRAGTQYF. CDR3 nucleotide sequence: TGTGCCAGCAGTACAAAAAGGGCTGGGACCCAGTACTTC.

In DNA, the CDR3 is TGTGCCAGCAGCTCTTGGGACAGTAGGAGCAATGAGCAGTTCTTC. Translating it yields CASSSWDSRSNEQFF. The chain uses TRBV7-8 and TRBJ2-1; 7 nucleotides agree with TRBD1. This CDR3 has 15 residues. Germline values: CDR1 SGHVS, CDR2 FQNEAQ. V lost 4 bases, J lost 6 bases, and 9 bases stayed unmatched.

This clone is a singleton in its sample. This chain links TRBV15 with TRBJ2-7; D tentatively reads TRBD1 or TRBD2 (5 bases each). Germline V lookup: CDR1 LNHNV, CDR2 YYDKDF (reference sequence). There are 14 residues in the CDR3. Trimming removed 2 bases at V and 5 bases at J, with 13 bases between. CDR3 bases: TGTGCCACCAGCAGATCCGGGACCGCTGACGAGCAGTACTTC. Amino acid sequence: CATSRSGTADEQYF.

The chain recombines TRBV5-4 with TRBJ1-2, with D possibly being TRBD1 (5 bases). The CDR3 is 15 residues long. V was shortened by 5 bases and J by 4 bases, with 18 bases between the two germline ends. Germline V lookup: CDR1 SGHNT, CDR2 YYREEE (reference sequence). The CDR3 nucleotides read TGTGCCAGCAGTTCTACCTGGGGACGGGCCTATGGCTACACCTTC. Translating it yields CASSSTWGRAYGYTF.

The chain couples TRBV27 to TRBJ2-7; D gene uncertain. CDR3 length: 12 amino acids. Trimming removed 6 bases from V and 3 bases from J, with 9 bases in between. CDR1 MNHEY and CDR2 SMNVEV come from the germline V gene (reference sequence). For the CDR3, the DNA is TGTGCCAGCAGCTCCCCGGTCTACGAGCAGTACTTC. Translated, it gives CASSSPVYEQYF.

This chain uses TRBV27 with TRBJ2-7; 8 bases match TRBD2. Trimming removed 6 bases from V and 5 bases from J; junction bases left unmatched: 12. Germline assignment: CDR1 MNHEY and CDR2 SMNVEV (reference sequence). This CDR3 spans 15 amino acids. CDR3 sequence: CASSLGLASFHEQYF. CDR3 in DNA: TGTGCCAGCAGCCTCGGACTAGCTTCCTTCCACGAGCAGTACTTC.

The V gene is TRBV4-1, the J gene TRBJ2-1; D may be TRBD2 (5 bases). The CDR3 has 15 amino acids. The V gene lost 4 bases and the J gene lost 0 bases, with 10 bases spanning the gap. From germline, CDR1 is MGHRA and CDR2 YSYEKL. The DNA of the CDR3 is TGCGCCAGCAGCCTTAGCGTAAGCTCCTACAATGAGCAGTTCTTC. The encoded protein is CASSLSVSSYNEQFF.

This chain uses TRBV27 with TRBJ1-2; D unclear. Deletions cut 1 base from V and 1 base from J, with 4 bases between. The CDR3 totals 13 residues. Germline assignment: CDR1 MNHEY and CDR2 SMNVEV (reference sequence). The CDR3 region has the DNA TGTGCCAGCAGTTTATACATTAACTATGGCTACACCTTC. This encodes CASSLYINYGYTF.

Written as DNA, the CDR3 is TGCGCCAGCAGCCAAGCCAATATCGGGACAGGGGGAAACATTCAGTACTTC. Amino acid sequence: CASSQANIGTGGNIQYF. The rearrangement uses TRBV4-1 and TRBJ2-4; 11 nucleotides agree with TRBD1. Germline V lookup: CDR1 MGHRA, CDR2 YSYEKL. This CDR3 spans 17 amino acids. Trimming took 1 base from V and 6 from J; bases not matched to a gene: 8.

V usage is TRBV10-3 and J usage is TRBJ1-1; D is perhaps TRBD1 (5 bases). The CDR3 length is 12 residues. Germline V CDR1 and CDR2: ENHRY, SYGVKD. The V end lost 10 bases, the J end lost 6 bases, and 15 bases lay between the germline ends. The CDR3 region is CATVTGTAEAFF. CDR3 bases: TGTGCCACCGTTACCGGGACCGCTGAAGCTTTCTTT.

V is TRBV29-1 and J is TRBJ1-1, with D unresolved. The V gene's germline CDR1 is SQVTM and CDR2 ANQGSEA. The CDR3 length is 11 residues. Trimming took off 4 bases at V and 7 bases at J, with 10 bases between the two ends. The CDR3 DNA follows: TGCAGCGTTGCATTGGGGTATGAAGCTTTCTTT. This gives the protein CSVALGYEAFF.